The entry below describes one TCR beta chain. The antigen is not known. In patients aged 18 to 65, hyperthyroidism was newly diagnosed, with duration under 2 months. Uncontrolled infection, other autoimmune disease, pregnancy or lactation barred patients from enrollment. Trimming cost V 1 base and J 5 bases, with 13 bases left between them. Germline V gene lookup returns CDR1 SGHAT and CDR2 FQNNGV. The CDR3 sequence is 15 residues long. This sample is part of a study of T cells in Graves' hyperthyroidism and ophthalmopathy. For the study at large: Specimen type is peripheral blood, collected at initial diagnosis prior to any treatment.

Researchers amplified the TCR beta CDR3 regions from RNA transcripts. TCR CDR3 regions were first amplified by RT-PCR with HTBI primers. Using its own MiXCR run on the multiplex PCR reads, TCRdb lists one record per CDR3 protein. The table records fewer than 900,000 distinct CDR3 sequences, around 19% of them present only once. Study conclusions and caveats: Ophthalmopathy got predicted by the model a median 6.5 months before its onset.

Input material: blood. The V and J genes are TRBV11-2 and TRBJ2-3; TRBD1 is a possible D gene (6 bases). This sequence originates from a woman in her fifties or sixties with Graves' hyperthyroidism that later progressed to Graves' ophthalmopathy. The CDR3 here is CASSLVRGHGDTQYF. The CDR3 region has the DNA TGTGCCAGCAGCTTAGTCCGGGGACATGGAGATACGCAGTATTTT.